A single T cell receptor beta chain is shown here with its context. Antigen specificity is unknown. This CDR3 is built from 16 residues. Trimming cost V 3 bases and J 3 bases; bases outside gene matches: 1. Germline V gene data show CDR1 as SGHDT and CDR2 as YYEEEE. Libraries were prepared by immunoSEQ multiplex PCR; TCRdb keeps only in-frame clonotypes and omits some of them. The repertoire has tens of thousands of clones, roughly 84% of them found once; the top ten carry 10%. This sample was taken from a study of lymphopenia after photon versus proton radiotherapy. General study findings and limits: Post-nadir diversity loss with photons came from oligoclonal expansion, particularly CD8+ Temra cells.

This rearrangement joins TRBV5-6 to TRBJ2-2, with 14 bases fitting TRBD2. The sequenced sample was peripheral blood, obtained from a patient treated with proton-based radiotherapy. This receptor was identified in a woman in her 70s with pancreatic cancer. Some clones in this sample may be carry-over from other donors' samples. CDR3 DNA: TGTGCCAGCAGCTGGGGACTAGCGGGAGACACCGGGGAGCTGTTTTTT. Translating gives CASSWGLAGDTGELFF.